The present T cell receptor (beta chain) was sequenced within a study of OX40 agonist ivuxolimab in advanced cancers. As for the study in general: Every 2 weeks, patients received ivuxolimab intravenously, dosed at 0.01 to 10 mg/kg. Prior therapy, whether anti-PD-1, anti-PD-L1 or anti-CTLA-4, was allowed, and less than 45% had some.

CDR3 size: 16 residues. The germline V gene has CDR1 SGHTA and CDR2 FQGTGA. Trimming took 4 bases from V and 2 from J; bases not matched to a gene: 9. The data were produced by immunoSEQ multiplex PCR, yet TCRdb's version contains in-frame clones alone and is incomplete. Found here are about 55,000 clones, 80% of them singletons; the top ten hold 4% to 5%. Sequenced here: CD4+ or CD8+ T cells sorted from blood, sampled in a trial of the OX40 agonist ivuxolimab. V and J are TRBV7-3 and TRBJ1-1; 8 nucleotides line up with TRBD1. The TCR was taken from an adult with an advanced solid tumor such as melanoma, head and neck, liver or kidney cancer. The CDR3 loop is CASSSQGGVVNTEAFF. In nucleotides, the CDR3 is TGTGCCAGCAGCTCACAGGGGGGTGTGGTCAACACTGAAGCTTTCTTT. Full variable domain (outside the CDR3, taken from reference TRBV7-3 and TRBJ1-1): GAGVSQTPSNKVTEKGKYVELRCDPISGHTALYWYRQSLGQGPEFLIYFQGTGAADDSGLPNDRFFAVRPEGSVSTLKIQRTERGDSAVYLCASSSQGGVVNTEAFFGQGTRLTVV.